Described below is a single T cell receptor beta chain sequence and its context. No antigen is known for it. No base quality information exists; no much larger clone differs at one position. These data belong to a study of blood T cell repertoires in COVID-19 (TCRdb year 2020). About the study as a whole: Samples covering the acute and convalescent phases of COVID-19 were provided by collaborators in the United States, Italy and Spain. The material from the prospective study consisted of cDNA or gDNA derived from T cells, B-cell-depleted T cells, or PBMCs. Subjects who had been exposed to COVID-19, were actively infected with it, or had recovered from it provided the deeply sampled blood TCRbeta repertoires that made up the dataset. The repertoires were made available in a free public database intended to serve as a resource for research on the immune response to SARS-CoV-2. Samples were obtained from the ongoing ImmuneRACE study (first 160 participants) and from 1,000 to 1,500 subjects provided by 6 global collaborators. A de-identified subject ID, COVID-19 status, age in years and sex were almost always included in the sample metadata. Where HLA class I and class II types were available, the types were taken from metadata supplied by the sample provider, not from assay-based typing. Results and caveats for the whole study, not just this receptor: The amount of clinical and demographic metadata varied by source and participant and was provided uncurated.

TCRbeta CDR3 regions were amplified from genomic DNA by means of the immunoSEQ Assay, a bias-controlled multiplex PCR. The source study handled its data this way. Nucleated cell counts per sample were estimated from amplification of reference gene primers within the assay. Sequence reads were collapsed and filtered to measure the absolute abundance of every unique TCRbeta CDR3 rearrangement. For each sample, productive Simpson clonality was calculated by taking the square root of Simpson's diversity index across productive rearrangements. As stored in TCRdb, this immuneACCESS dataset retains in-frame rearrangements with V and J assigned. A fraction of the clones does not appear; measured against another copy, unresolved V genes explain less than half of the discrepancy, and the remainder lacks a known reason. That table supplies the V and J calls and clone size; D and trimming were determined from the DNA. Within this sample are more than 45,000 clones, with approximately 86% of them counted one time only. The ten largest make up roughly 2.9% of the sample.

Each collaborating institution followed its own protocols to collect whole blood in K2EDTA tubes. For TCRbeta analysis, collaborators shipped samples in one of three forms: frozen whole blood, isolated PBMCs, or DNA extracted from either of those sample types. The CDR3 covers 16 residues, taking in both the cysteine and the phenylalanine. The read is trimmed to its CDR3 DNA, 48 bases read in frame from base 1. V is shortened by 0 bases, J by 2 bases, and the region joining them spans 13 bases. The germline V gene provides CDR1 MNHEY and CDR2 SVGAGI. Sequenced: peripheral blood. The receptor chain draws on TRBV6-5 and TRBJ1-1; TRBD1 is possibly the D segment (5 matching bases). The origin of this receptor is an elderly woman with acute or convalescent COVID-19. The encoded CDR3 is CASSYSLQGGNTEAFF. The nucleotide sequence reads TGTGCCAGCAGTTACTCGTTGCAGGGTGGTAACACTGAAGCTTTCTTT.